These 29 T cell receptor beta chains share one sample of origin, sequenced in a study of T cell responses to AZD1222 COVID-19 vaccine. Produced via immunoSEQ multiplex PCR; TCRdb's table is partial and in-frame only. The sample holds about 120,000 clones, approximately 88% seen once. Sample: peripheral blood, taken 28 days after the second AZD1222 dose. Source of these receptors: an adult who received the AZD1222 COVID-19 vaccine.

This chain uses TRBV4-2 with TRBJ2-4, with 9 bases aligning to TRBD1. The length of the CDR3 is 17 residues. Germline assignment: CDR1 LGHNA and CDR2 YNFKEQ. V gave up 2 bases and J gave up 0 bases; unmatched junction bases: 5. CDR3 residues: CASSQLGQGLAKNIQYF. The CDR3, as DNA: TGTGCCAGCAGCCAACTGGGACAGGGTTTAGCCAAAAACATTCAGTACTTC.

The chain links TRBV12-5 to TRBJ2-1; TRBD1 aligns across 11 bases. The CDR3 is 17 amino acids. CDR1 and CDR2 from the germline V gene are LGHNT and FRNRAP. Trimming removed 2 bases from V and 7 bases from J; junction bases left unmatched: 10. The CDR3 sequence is CASGLPRDRGRGNEQFF. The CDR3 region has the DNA TGTGCTAGTGGTTTGCCACGGGACAGGGGGAGGGGGAATGAGCAGTTCTTC.

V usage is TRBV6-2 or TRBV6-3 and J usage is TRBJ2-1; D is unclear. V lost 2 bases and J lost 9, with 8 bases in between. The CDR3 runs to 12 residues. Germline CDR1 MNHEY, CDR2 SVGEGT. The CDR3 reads CASSYGLAEQFF. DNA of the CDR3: TGTGCCAGCAGTTACGGTCTTGCTGAGCAGTTCTTC.

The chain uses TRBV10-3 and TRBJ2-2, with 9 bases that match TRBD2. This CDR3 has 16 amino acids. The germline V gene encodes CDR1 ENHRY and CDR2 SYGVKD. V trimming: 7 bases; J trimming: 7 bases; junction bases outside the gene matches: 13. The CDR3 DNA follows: TGTGCCATCAAGGGGGACCCTAGCGGGGCTGTCGGGGAGCTGTTTTTT. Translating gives CAIKGDPSGAVGELFF.

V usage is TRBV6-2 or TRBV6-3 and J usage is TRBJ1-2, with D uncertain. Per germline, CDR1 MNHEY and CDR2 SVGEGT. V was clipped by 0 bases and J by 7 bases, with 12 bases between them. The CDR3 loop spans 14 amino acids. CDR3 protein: CASSYSGVLGGYTF. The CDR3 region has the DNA TGTGCCAGCAGTTACTCCGGAGTCCTAGGTGGCTACACCTTC.

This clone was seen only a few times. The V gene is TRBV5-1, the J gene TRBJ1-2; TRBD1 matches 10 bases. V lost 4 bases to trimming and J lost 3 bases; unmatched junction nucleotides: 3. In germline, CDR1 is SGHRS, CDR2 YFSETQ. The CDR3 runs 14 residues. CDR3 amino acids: CASSRTGGDYGYTF. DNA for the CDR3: TGCGCCAGCAGCCGGACAGGGGGTGACTATGGCTACACCTTC.

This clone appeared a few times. The CDR3 DNA sequence: TGTGCCAGTAGCCCGAGTTACTTGACGGACGGTTCACCCCTCCACTTT. Residues: CASSPSYLTDGSPLHF. The genes are TRBV19 and TRBJ1-6, with D hard to call. This CDR3 contains 16 residues. Germline lookup yields CDR1 LNHDA and CDR2 SQIVND (reference sequence). The germline V and J ends were trimmed by 6 bases and 9 bases, with 21 bases remaining between them.

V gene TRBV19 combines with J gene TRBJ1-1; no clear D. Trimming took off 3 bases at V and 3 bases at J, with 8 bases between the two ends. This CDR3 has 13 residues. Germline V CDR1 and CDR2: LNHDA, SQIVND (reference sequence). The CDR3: CASSIARDTEAFF. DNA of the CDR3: TGTGCCAGTAGTATCGCTAGAGACACTGAAGCTTTCTTT.

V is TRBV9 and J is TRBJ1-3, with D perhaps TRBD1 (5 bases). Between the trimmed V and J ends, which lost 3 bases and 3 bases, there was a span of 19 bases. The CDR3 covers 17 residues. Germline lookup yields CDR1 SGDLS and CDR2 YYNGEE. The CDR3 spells CASSEYTDILNGNTIYF. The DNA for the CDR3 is TGTGCCAGCAGCGAATACACGGACATTTTGAATGGAAACACCATATATTTT.

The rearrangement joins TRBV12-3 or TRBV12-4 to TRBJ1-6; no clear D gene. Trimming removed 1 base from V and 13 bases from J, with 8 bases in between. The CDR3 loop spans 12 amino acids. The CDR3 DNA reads TGTGCCAGCAGTTTAGTTGGGCCTCCCCTCCACTTT. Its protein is CASSLVGPPLHF.

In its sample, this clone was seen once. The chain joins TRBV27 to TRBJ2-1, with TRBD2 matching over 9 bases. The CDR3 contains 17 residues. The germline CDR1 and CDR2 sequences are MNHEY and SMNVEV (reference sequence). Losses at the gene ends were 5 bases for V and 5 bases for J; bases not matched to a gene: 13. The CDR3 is CASSTRIQRGDDNEQFF. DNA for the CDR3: TGTGCCAGCAGTACCCGAATCCAGCGGGGGGATGACAATGAGCAGTTCTTC.

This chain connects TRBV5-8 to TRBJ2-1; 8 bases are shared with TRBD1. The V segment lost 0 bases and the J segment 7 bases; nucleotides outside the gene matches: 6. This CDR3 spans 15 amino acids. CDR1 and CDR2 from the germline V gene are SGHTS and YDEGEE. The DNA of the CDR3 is TGTGCCAGCAGCTTGGTCAGGACAGGGTCGAATGAGCAGTTCTTC. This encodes CASSLVRTGSNEQFF.

CDR3 nucleotide sequence: TGTGCCAGCAGTTTTGGGGAAAAACTGTTTTTT. Its protein is CASSFGEKLFF. The genes are TRBV28 and TRBJ1-4; D remains ambiguous. This CDR3 spans 11 amino acids. V shed 3 bases and J shed 8 bases, with 4 bases lying between them. The germline V gene encodes CDR1 MDHEN and CDR2 SYDVKM.

The CDR3 bases are TGTGCCAGCAGCTTCGGACAGTACAATGAGCAGTTCTTC. Translated, it gives CASSFGQYNEQFF. The chain combines TRBV5-6 with TRBJ2-1; perhaps TRBD1 as D (6 bases). Trimming took 2 bases from V and 4 from J, leaving 7 bases between them. The CDR3 consists of 13 residues. Germline-derived CDR1 and CDR2 are SGHDT and YYEEEE.

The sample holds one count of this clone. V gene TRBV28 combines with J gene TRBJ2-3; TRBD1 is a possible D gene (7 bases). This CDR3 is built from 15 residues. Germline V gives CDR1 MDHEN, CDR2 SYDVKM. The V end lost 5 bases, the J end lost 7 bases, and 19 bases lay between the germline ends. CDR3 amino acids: CASSPPGAGQHTQYF. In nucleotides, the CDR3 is TGTGCCAGCAGTCCCCCTGGGGCGGGACAGCATACGCAGTATTTT. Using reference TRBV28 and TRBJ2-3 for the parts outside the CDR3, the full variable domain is DVKVTQSSRYLVKRTGEKVFLECVQDMDHENMFWYRQDPGLGLRLIYFSYDVKMKEKGDIPEGYSVSREKKERFSLILESASTNQTSMYLCASSPPGAGQHTQYFGPGTRLTVL.

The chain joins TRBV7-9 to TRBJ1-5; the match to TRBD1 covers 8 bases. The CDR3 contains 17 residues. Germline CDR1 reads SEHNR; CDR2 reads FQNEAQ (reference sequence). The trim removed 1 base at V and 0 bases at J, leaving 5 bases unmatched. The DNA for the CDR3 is TGTGCCAGCAGCTTAGAAGGCACAGGGGGTAGCAATCAGCCCCAGCATTTT. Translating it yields CASSLEGTGGSNQPQHF.

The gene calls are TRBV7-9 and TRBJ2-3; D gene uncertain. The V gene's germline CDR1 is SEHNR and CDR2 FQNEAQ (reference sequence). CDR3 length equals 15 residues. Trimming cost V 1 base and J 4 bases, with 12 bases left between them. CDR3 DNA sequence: TGTGCCAGCAGCTTAGTAGGGCTAGAGTCAGATACGCAGTATTTT. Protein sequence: CASSLVGLESDTQYF.

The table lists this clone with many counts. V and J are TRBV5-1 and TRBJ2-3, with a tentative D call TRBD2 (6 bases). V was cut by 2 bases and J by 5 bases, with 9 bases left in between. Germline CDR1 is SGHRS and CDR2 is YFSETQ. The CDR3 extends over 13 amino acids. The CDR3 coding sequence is TGCGCCAGCAGCTTTCCGGGGGAAGATACGCAGTATTTT. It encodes CASSFPGEDTQYF.

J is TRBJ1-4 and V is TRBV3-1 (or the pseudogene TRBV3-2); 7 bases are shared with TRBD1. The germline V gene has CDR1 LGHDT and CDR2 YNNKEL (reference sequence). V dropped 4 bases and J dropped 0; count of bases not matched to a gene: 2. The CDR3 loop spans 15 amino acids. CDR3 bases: TGTGCCAGCAGCCCCCAGGGGGCAACTAATGAAAAACTGTTTTTT. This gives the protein CASSPQGATNEKLFF.

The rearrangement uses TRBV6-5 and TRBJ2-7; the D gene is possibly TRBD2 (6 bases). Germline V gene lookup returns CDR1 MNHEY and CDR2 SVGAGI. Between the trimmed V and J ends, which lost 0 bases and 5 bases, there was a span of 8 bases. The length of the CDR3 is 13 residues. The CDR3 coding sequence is TGTGCCAGCAGTTACTCCCGGGAGCACGAGCAGTACTTC. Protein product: CASSYSREHEQYF.

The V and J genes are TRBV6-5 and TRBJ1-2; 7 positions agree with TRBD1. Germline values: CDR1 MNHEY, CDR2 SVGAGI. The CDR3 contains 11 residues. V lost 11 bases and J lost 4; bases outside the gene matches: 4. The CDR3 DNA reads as TGTGCCGCCGACAGGGCCTATGGCTACACCTTC. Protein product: CAADRAYGYTF.

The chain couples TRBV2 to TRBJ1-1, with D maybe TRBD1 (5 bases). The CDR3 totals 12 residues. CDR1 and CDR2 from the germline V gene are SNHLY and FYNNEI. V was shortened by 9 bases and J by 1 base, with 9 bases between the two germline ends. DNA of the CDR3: TGTGCCAGGAGAACAGGGAACACTGAAGCTTTCTTT. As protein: CARRTGNTEAFF. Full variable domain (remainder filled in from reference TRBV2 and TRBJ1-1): EPEVTQTPSHQVTQMGQEVILRCVPISNHLYFYWYRQILGQKVEFLVSFYNNEISEKSEIFDDQFSVERPDGSNFTLKIRSTKLEDSAMYFCARRTGNTEAFFGQGTRLTVV.

CDR3 DNA sequence: TGTGCCAGCAGCTCGGGGACAGGGGGTTCACCCCTCCACTTT. This translates into CASSSGTGGSPLHF. The chain is built from TRBV27 and TRBJ1-6, with 11 bases fitting TRBD1. The CDR3 contains 14 residues. Trimming cost V 6 bases and J 9 bases; bases outside gene matches: 4. Germline lookup yields CDR1 MNHEY and CDR2 SMNVEV (reference sequence).

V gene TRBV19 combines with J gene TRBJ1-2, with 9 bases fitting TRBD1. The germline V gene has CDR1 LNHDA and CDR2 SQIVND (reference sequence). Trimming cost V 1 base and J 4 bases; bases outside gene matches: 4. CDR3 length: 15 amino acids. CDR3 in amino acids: CASSIGDRDSYGYTF. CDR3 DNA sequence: TGTGCCAGTAGTATAGGGGACAGGGATTCCTATGGCTACACCTTC.

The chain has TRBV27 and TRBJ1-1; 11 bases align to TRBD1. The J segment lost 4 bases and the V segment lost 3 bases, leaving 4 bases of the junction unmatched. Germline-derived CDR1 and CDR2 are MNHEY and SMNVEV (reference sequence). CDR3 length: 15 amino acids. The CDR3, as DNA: TGTGCCAGCAGTTTCTTCGGGACAGGGGGCACTGAAGCTTTCTTT. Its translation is CASSFFGTGGTEAFF.

The CDR3 loop is CASTFSGGYEYF. The CDR3 DNA reads TGTGCCAGCACCTTTAGCGGGGGGTACGAGTATTTT. The J gene is TRBJ2-3, the V gene TRBV12-3 or TRBV12-4; 10 nucleotides line up with TRBD2. The trim removed 7 bases at V and 13 bases at J, leaving 8 bases unmatched. This CDR3 is 12 amino acids long.

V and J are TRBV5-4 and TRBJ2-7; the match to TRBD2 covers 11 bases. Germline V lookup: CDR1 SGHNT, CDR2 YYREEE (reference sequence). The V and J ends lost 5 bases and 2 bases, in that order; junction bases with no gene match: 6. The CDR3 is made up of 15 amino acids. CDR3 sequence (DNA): TGTGCCAGCAGTCGCGGGACTAGCGGAACCTACGAGCAGTACTTC. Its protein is CASSRGTSGTYEQYF.

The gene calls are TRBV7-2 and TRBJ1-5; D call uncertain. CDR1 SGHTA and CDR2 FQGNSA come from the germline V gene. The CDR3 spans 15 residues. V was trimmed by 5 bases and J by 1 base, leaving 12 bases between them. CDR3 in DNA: TGTGCCAGCAGCCGTGAGGGCTACAGCAATCAGCCCCAGCATTTT. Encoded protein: CASSREGYSNQPQHF.

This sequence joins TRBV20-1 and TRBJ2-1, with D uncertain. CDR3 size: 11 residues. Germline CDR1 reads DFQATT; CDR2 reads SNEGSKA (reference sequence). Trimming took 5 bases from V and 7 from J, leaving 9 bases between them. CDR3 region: CSAPGRNEQFF. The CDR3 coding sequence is TGCAGTGCTCCGGGCCGGAATGAGCAGTTCTTC.